Below, 8 T cell receptor beta chains from the same sample are listed, as sequenced in a study of T cell repertoires in cytomegalovirus infection. Using its own MiXCR run on the reads, TCRdb lists one record per CDR3 protein. The table shows around 630,000 distinct CDR3 sequences, with 20% to 25% occurring only once. Specimen: CD8+ T cells from PBMCs. The receptors come from a human donor in good health (CMV status not recorded). Some clones in this sample may be carry-over from other donors' samples.

The V call is TRBV27, the J call TRBJ2-1; tentatively, D is TRBD2 (5 bases). Germline CDR1 reads MNHEY; CDR2 reads SMNVEV (reference sequence). V was trimmed by 3 bases and J by 5 bases, leaving 11 bases between them. The CDR3 totals 14 residues. CDR3 nucleotides: TGTGCCAGCAGTTTCCCCGGGATACACAATGAGCAGTTCTTC. Its translation: CASSFPGIHNEQFF.

The sample holds a few counts of this clonotype. The rearrangement joins TRBV7-6 to TRBJ1-1; D is possibly TRBD1 (5 bases). The V end was cut by 3 bases, the J end by 1 base, with 9 bases between. CDR1 is SGHVS, CDR2 FNYEAQ, per germline. The CDR3 spans 14 residues. CDR3 amino acids: CASSLGEWNTEAFF. In DNA form, the CDR3 reads TGTGCCAGCAGCTTGGGGGAGTGGAACACTGAAGCTTTCTTT.

This clonotype was seen only a few times. The rearrangement links TRBV7-9 to TRBJ2-1, with unresolved D. Trimming removed 8 bases at V and 0 bases at J, with 17 bases between. Germline CDR1 and CDR2: SEHNR and FQNEAQ (reference sequence). The CDR3 sequence is 16 residues long. This CDR3 is CASSFLDLLSYNEQFF. The CDR3 coding sequence is TGTGCCAGCTCCTTTCTCGACTTACTCTCCTACAATGAGCAGTTCTTC.

The sample holds a few counts of this clonotype. The rearrangement links TRBV6-5 to TRBJ2-3; TRBD2 is a possible D gene (5 bases). CDR1 and CDR2 (germline): MNHEY, SVGAGI. Deletions cut 6 bases from V and 2 bases from J, with 15 bases between. The CDR3 is 15 residues long. CDR3 sequence (DNA): TGTGCCAGCAGCCATGAAGAGGGCACCACAGATACGCAGTATTTT. Protein: CASSHEEGTTDTQYF.

The J gene is TRBJ1-1, the V gene TRBV20-1; a weak D match, TRBD1 (6 bases). Trimming pared 5 bases from V and 0 bases from J, leaving 13 bases between. The CDR3 extends over 14 amino acids. Germline CDR1 reads DFQATT; CDR2 reads SNEGSKA (reference sequence). CDR3 nucleotide sequence: TGCAGTGCTCCCCCTACAGGGTTGAACACTGAAGCTTTCTTT. It is translated as CSAPPTGLNTEAFF.

This chain connects TRBV7-2 to TRBJ1-1; D ambiguous. With 0 bases removed from V and 3 bases from J, the gap between germline ends came to 8 bases. Germline V lookup: CDR1 SGHTA, CDR2 FQGNSA. The CDR3 covers 14 residues. In DNA, the CDR3 is TGTGCCAGCAGCTTAGCGGGCAAATACACTGAAGCTTTCTTT. Translation: CASSLAGKYTEAFF.

This clonotype was counted between two and nine times. V usage is TRBV20-1 and J usage is TRBJ1-5, with a possible D match to TRBD1 (5 bases). The CDR3 sequence is 13 residues long. From germline, CDR1 is DFQATT and CDR2 SNEGSKA (reference sequence). The V gene lost 5 bases and the J gene lost 3 bases, with 11 bases spanning the gap. CDR3 loop: CSAAAGANQPQHF. CDR3 nucleotide sequence: TGCAGTGCTGCAGCCGGGGCCAATCAGCCCCAGCATTTT.

This rearrangement joins TRBV7-6 to TRBJ1-4, with D possibly being TRBD1 (5 bases). The CDR3 contains 14 residues. The V gene's germline CDR1 is SGHVS and CDR2 FNYEAQ. The ends were cut back, 1 base at V and 7 bases at J, with 10 bases in the middle. The CDR3 bases are TGTGCCAGCAGCTTAGATGGGACCGCTGAAAAACTGTTTTTT. This sequence encodes CASSLDGTAEKLFF.